The 28 T cell receptor beta chains listed next were all sequenced from one sample in a study of cytomegalovirus exposure and HLA in healthy donors. 60 Vbeta and 13 Jbeta primers were used in PCR. Libraries were prepared by immunoSEQ multiplex PCR; TCRdb keeps only in-frame clonotypes and omits some of them. The sample lists some 200,000 clones, roughly 91% occurring once. Sequencing used PBMCs. Receptors were obtained from a woman aged 18-29 years in good health and CMV-seronegative.

This chain joins TRBV2 and TRBJ2-3; no definite D call. Trimming took off 5 bases at V and 2 bases at J, with 11 bases between the two ends. CDR1 SNHLY and CDR2 FYNNEI come from the germline V gene. CDR3 length: 14 amino acids. This CDR3 reads CASSTDPITDTQYF. In DNA form, the CDR3 reads TGTGCCAGCAGTACAGACCCTATCACAGATACGCAGTATTTT.

The chain joins TRBV7-3 to TRBJ2-1, with 11 bases lining up with TRBD2. Germline CDR1 reads SGHTA; CDR2 reads FQGTGA. The CDR3 runs to 15 residues. The J segment lost 2 bases and the V segment lost 5 bases, leaving 2 bases of the junction unmatched. CDR3 in DNA: TGTGCCAGCAGCCCGACTAGCGGGACCTACAATGAGCAGTTCTTC. Encoded protein: CASSPTSGTYNEQFF.

The CDR3 nucleotides are TGTGCCACCAGCAGAGAAGGTCGGGAGTCGAACACTGAAGCTTTCTTT. It is translated as CATSREGRESNTEAFF. The rearrangement uses TRBV15 and TRBJ1-1; D call uncertain. The V end lost 0 bases, the J end lost 1 base, and 12 bases lay between the germline ends. CDR1 and CDR2 (germline): LNHNV, YYDKDF (reference sequence). This CDR3 has 16 residues. Full variable domain (remainder filled in from reference TRBV15 and TRBJ1-1): DAMVIQNPRYQVTQFGKPVTLSCSQTLNHNVMYWYQQKSSQAPKLLFHYYDKDFNNEADTPDNFQSRRPNTSFCFLDIRSPGLGDTAMYLCATSREGRESNTEAFFGQGTRLTVV.

The genes are TRBV27 and TRBJ1-1, with D possibly TRBD1 on 5 matching bases. CDR3 length equals 17 residues. Germline CDR1 MNHEY, CDR2 SMNVEV (reference sequence). V was clipped by 6 bases and J by 5 bases, with 25 bases between them. The DNA of the CDR3 is TGTGCCAGCAGATACCATTACCCCCAGGCAGGGAGGACTGAAGCTTTCTTT. Encoded protein: CASRYHYPQAGRTEAFF.

The V call is TRBV5-1, the J call TRBJ2-7; D remains ambiguous. V was trimmed by 4 bases and J by 1 base, leaving 9 bases between them. This CDR3 contains 13 residues. Germline lookup yields CDR1 SGHRS and CDR2 YFSETQ. The CDR3 loop reads CASSLIGSYEQYF. The CDR3 DNA reads as TGCGCCAGCAGCCTAATCGGGTCCTACGAGCAGTACTTC.

V is TRBV27 and J is TRBJ2-3; D may be TRBD2 (5 bases). Trimming took 6 bases from V and 1 from J, leaving 8 bases between them. The CDR3 is 13 residues long. Germline V gives CDR1 MNHEY, CDR2 SMNVEV (reference sequence). The CDR3 sequence: CASRQRGTDTQYF. The CDR3 nucleotides are TGTGCCAGCAGGCAGAGGGGCACAGATACGCAGTATTTT.

The chain links TRBV9 to TRBJ1-2; 9 bases are a match to TRBD1. The CDR3 is 15 residues long. Per germline, CDR1 SGDLS and CDR2 YYNGEE. V was clipped by 4 bases and J by 6 bases; unmatched bases: 10. The CDR3 region is CASSLSRTGADGYTF. The CDR3 DNA follows: TGTGCCAGCAGCTTGAGCCGGACAGGGGCGGATGGCTACACCTTC.

The CDR3 nucleotides are TGTGCCAGCAGTCGCACAGGGAGTCCCTATGGCTACACCTTC. Its protein is CASSRTGSPYGYTF. The chain uses TRBV6-6 and TRBJ1-2; TRBD1 is a possible D gene (6 bases). The CDR3 has 14 residues. CDR1 and CDR2 (germline): MNHNY, SVGAGI (reference sequence). Between the trimmed V and J ends, which lost 5 bases and 4 bases, there was a span of 14 bases.

This rearrangement joins TRBV30 to TRBJ2-7, with TRBD2 matching over 9 bases. This CDR3 spans 14 amino acids. Germline assignment: CDR1 GTSNPN and CDR2 SVGIG (reference sequence). The V segment lost 2 bases and the J segment 3 bases; nucleotides outside the gene matches: 5. The CDR3 loop reads CAWSLGTSSYEQYF. DNA of the CDR3: TGTGCCTGGAGTTTAGGGACTAGCAGCTACGAGCAGTACTTC. The variable domain in full, completed from reference TRBV30 and TRBJ2-7, reads SQTIHQWPATLVQPVGSPLSLECTVEGTSNPNLYWYRQAAGRGLQLLFYSVGIGQISSEVPQNLSASRPQDRQFILSSKKLLLSDSGFYLCAWSLGTSSYEQYFGPGTRLTVT.

The chain combines TRBV10-3 with TRBJ2-2, with 10 nucleotides matching TRBD2. The length of the CDR3 is 16 residues. Germline loops: CDR1 ENHRY, CDR2 SYGVKD. Germline trimming cut 7 bases from V and 5 bases from J; bases unmatched to any gene: 10. The CDR3, as DNA: TGTGCCATCACCGACCGACTAGCGGGTCCTACCGGGGAGCTGTTTTTT. This translates into CAITDRLAGPTGELFF.

The chain uses TRBV18 and TRBJ2-7; D gene ambiguous. The CDR3 runs to 10 residues. Deletions cut 3 bases from V and 7 bases from J, with 4 bases between. Germline values: CDR1 KGHSH, CDR2 LQKENI. CDR3 nucleotide sequence: TGTGCCAGCTCACCCGAGGAGCAGTACTTC. Its protein is CASSPEEQYF.

The CDR3 reads CASRNFRGYGYTF. The CDR3 nucleotides read TGTGCCAGCAGGAACTTCAGGGGCTATGGCTACACCTTC. This sequence joins TRBV6-7 and TRBJ1-2, with TRBD1 as a possible D gene (6 bases). TRBV6-7 is sorted into the ORF group, with uncertain function. The germline V and J ends were trimmed by 6 bases and 4 bases, with 12 bases remaining between them. This CDR3 comprises 13 residues.

This chain joins TRBV5-1 and TRBJ1-1, with 9 bases fitting TRBD1. Losses at the gene ends were 5 bases for V and 6 bases for J; bases not matched to a gene: 5. The CDR3 runs to 13 residues. Germline CDR1 reads SGHRS; CDR2 reads YFSETQ. Here the CDR3 DNA reads TGCGCCAGCAGGTGGGACAGGGAATCTGAAGCTTTCTTT. Amino acid sequence: CASRWDRESEAFF.

V and J are TRBV21-1 and TRBJ2-7; the table calls TRBD1, which could not be checked here. TRBV21-1 is recorded as a pseudogene. This CDR3 is 16 amino acids long. This chain's CDR3 is CATTLRGARYAYEQYF. CDR3 nucleotide sequence: TGTGCCACCACCCTCCGTGGGGCTCGATACGCCTACGAGCAGTACTTC.

The V and J genes are TRBV27 and TRBJ1-6; 8 bases agree with TRBD1. This CDR3 is 18 amino acids long. The V gene end was trimmed by 2 bases and the J gene end by 2 bases; junction bases not matched to a gene: 8. Germline V lookup: CDR1 MNHEY, CDR2 SMNVEV (reference sequence). CDR3 sequence reads: CASSLQPGQVPYNSPLHF. CDR3 bases: TGTGCCAGCAGTTTACAACCGGGACAGGTACCCTATAATTCACCCCTCCACTTT.

J is TRBJ1-3 and V is TRBV30; 7 bases are a match to TRBD1. Germline V gene lookup returns CDR1 GTSNPN and CDR2 SVGIG (reference sequence). V shed 2 bases, J shed 0 bases, and the junction held 7 bases outside the gene matches. There are 16 residues in the CDR3. CDR3 DNA: TGTGCCTGGAGTCTGGGACAGCCTTCCTCTGGAAACACCATATATTTT. Translated, it gives CAWSLGQPSSGNTIYF.

This rearrangement joins TRBV19 to TRBJ1-5; D is undetermined. This CDR3 spans 13 amino acids. Trimming took off 6 bases at V and 7 bases at J, with 13 bases between the two ends. Germline CDR1 is LNHDA and CDR2 is SQIVND (reference sequence). The CDR3 sequence: CASRGGNYQPQHF. As DNA, the CDR3 is TGTGCCAGTAGAGGCGGCAATTACCAGCCCCAGCATTTT.

This chain uses TRBV14 with TRBJ2-1; the match to TRBD2 covers 13 bases. J lost 3 bases, V lost 1 base, and 3 bases had no gene match. CDR1 and CDR2 from the germline V gene are SGHDN and FVKESK. This CDR3 has 17 amino acids. CDR3 DNA: TGTGCCAGCAGCCAAGGACGGACTAGCGGGGGCTACAATGAGCAGTTCTTC. Translation: CASSQGRTSGGYNEQFF.

The J gene is TRBJ1-5, the V gene TRBV9, with D possibly being TRBD1 (6 bases). Trimming removed 0 bases from V and 7 bases from J, with 14 bases in between. The CDR3 is 15 residues long. Germline loops: CDR1 SGDLS, CDR2 YYNGEE. The DNA of the CDR3 is TGTGCCAGCAGCGTAGAAGGGGGTCCTGGACAGCCCCAGCATTTT. Translated: CASSVEGGPGQPQHF.

The V call is TRBV5-1, the J call TRBJ2-5; D not resolved. The germline CDR1 and CDR2 sequences are SGHRS and YFSETQ. The CDR3 is made up of 13 amino acids. V was shortened by 0 bases and J by 4 bases, with 7 bases between the two germline ends. The CDR3 DNA follows: TGCGCCAGCAGCTTGGTGCATAGAGAGACCCAGTACTTC. The encoded protein is CASSLVHRETQYF.

This chain links TRBV9 with TRBJ2-3; 9 positions agree with TRBD2. The CDR3 is made up of 15 amino acids. From germline, CDR1 is SGDLS and CDR2 YYNGEE. V shed 2 bases, J shed 3 bases, and the junction held 4 bases outside the gene matches. As DNA, the CDR3 is TGTGCCAGCAGCGTGACTAGCGGACCTACAGATACGCAGTATTTT. This sequence encodes CASSVTSGPTDTQYF. The whole variable domain, filled in from reference TRBV9 and TRBJ2-3, reads DSGVTQTPKHLITATGQRVTLRCSPRSGDLSVYWYQQSLDQGLQFLIQYYNGEERAKGNILERFSAQQFPDLHSELNLSSLELGDSALYFCASSVTSGPTDTQYFGPGTRLTVL.

The rearrangement uses TRBV5-4 and TRBJ2-5; TRBD1 agrees at 10 bases. Germline assignment: CDR1 SGHNT and CDR2 YYREEE (reference sequence). The J segment lost 5 bases and the V segment lost 2 bases, leaving 6 bases of the junction unmatched. CDR3 length: 15 amino acids. CDR3 nucleotide sequence: TGTGCCAGCAGCTTCCGGGACAGGGGTTTGGAGACCCAGTACTTC. Translation: CASSFRDRGLETQYF. The entire variable domain, with the rest obtained from reference TRBV5-4 and TRBJ2-5, is as follows: ETGVTQSPTHLIKTRGQQVTLRCSSQSGHNTVSWYQQALGQGPQFIFQYYREEENGRGNFPPRFSGLQFPNYSSELNVNALELDDSALYLCASSFRDRGLETQYFGPGTRLLVL.

The chain couples TRBV7-8 to TRBJ2-7, with 9 bases fitting TRBD2. The CDR3 length is 19 residues. CDR1 and CDR2 (germline): SGHVS, FQNEAQ. The V and J ends lost 5 bases and 2 bases, in that order; junction bases with no gene match: 19. The CDR3, as DNA: TGTGCCAGCAGCCCCCCGTTTTTGGCGGGAGGGCCCGTTACCTACGAGCAGTACTTC. Encoded protein: CASSPPFLAGGPVTYEQYF. Variable domain in full (rest from reference TRBV7-8 and TRBJ2-7): GAGVSQSPRYKVAKRGQDVALRCDPISGHVSLFWYQQALGQGPEFLTYFQNEAQLDKSGLPSDRFFAERPEGSVSTLKIQRTQQEDSAVYLCASSPPFLAGGPVTYEQYFGPGTRLTVT.

The genes are TRBV5-1 and TRBJ2-3; the D is unclear. Trimming pared 4 bases from V and 3 bases from J, leaving 9 bases between. The CDR3 sequence is 13 residues long. Germline values: CDR1 SGHRS, CDR2 YFSETQ. CDR3 in DNA: TGCGCCAGCAGCCTTACCGGGACAGATACGCAGTATTTT. This encodes CASSLTGTDTQYF. Variable domain in full (rest from reference TRBV5-1 and TRBJ2-3): KAGVTQTPRYLIKTRGQQVTLSCSPISGHRSVSWYQQTPGQGLQFLFEYFSETQRNKGNFPGRFSGRQFSNSRSEMNVSTLELGDSALYLCASSLTGTDTQYFGPGTRLTVL.

V usage is TRBV7-2 and J usage is TRBJ2-7, with 9 positions matching TRBD2. With V trimmed by 5 bases and J by 4 bases, 9 bases remained unmatched. Germline loops: CDR1 SGHTA, CDR2 FQGNSA. CDR3 length: 15 residues. The CDR3 is CASSKGTSSEYEQYF. The CDR3 DNA reads as TGTGCCAGCAGCAAAGGGACTAGCTCCGAATACGAGCAGTACTTC.

CDR3 in amino acids: CASSPTRDYQETQYF. The CDR3 DNA is TGTGCCAGCAGCCCTACACGGGACTACCAAGAGACCCAGTACTTC. The V and J genes are TRBV7-9 and TRBJ2-5, with a possible D match to TRBD2 (6 bases). V was cut by 5 bases and J by 0 bases, with 13 bases left in between. CDR1 and CDR2 from the germline V gene are SEHNR and FQNEAQ (reference sequence). This CDR3 has 15 residues.

The V and J genes are TRBV7-8 and TRBJ1-5; D call uncertain. The V end was cut by 2 bases, the J end by 2 bases, with 4 bases between. CDR3 length equals 13 residues. Germline V lookup: CDR1 SGHVS, CDR2 FQNEAQ. The CDR3 protein is CASSLQGNQPQHF. CDR3 in DNA: TGTGCCAGCAGCTTACAGGGCAATCAGCCCCAGCATTTT.

A single count supports this clone. The chain uses TRBV7-3 and TRBJ2-5; TRBD1 matches 7 bases. The CDR3 consists of 15 residues. J was trimmed by 1 base and V by 5 bases; bases with no gene match: 7. The germline CDR1 and CDR2 sequences are SGHTA and FQGTGA. Written as DNA, the CDR3 is TGTGCCAGCAGCAAATCCGGGACAGCCCAAGAGACCCAGTACTTC. Amino acids: CASSKSGTAQETQYF.